This TCR beta chain was recorded in a study of blood T cell repertoires in COVID-19. Study as a whole: The origin of the acute and convalescent COVID-19 samples was the United States, Italy and Spain.

The CDR3 is 14 residues long. Germline CDR1 ENHRY, CDR2 SYGVKD. V was pared by 10 bases and J by 7 bases, with 8 bases of the junction left unmatched. The assay was immunoSEQ multiplex PCR, and TCRdb's table has in-frame clones only and misses some. The sample carries a few hundred thousand clones, around 87% recorded once. This clonotype was obtained from a woman in her 50s who had recovered from COVID-19. J is TRBJ2-1 and V is TRBV10-3; 12 bases align to TRBD2. Sequencing input: peripheral blood. In nucleotides, the CDR3 is TGTGCCAGCGAGTCGACTAGCGGGGGAAATGAGCAGTTCTTC. This codes for CASESTSGGNEQFF.